Included here is one TCR beta chain sequence, with context. The antigen remains unidentified. This record belongs to a study of shared clonotypes between healthy human individuals. Findings and caveats of the study: Sequencing depth was a factor that was expected to affect clonotype sharing among donors.

The CDR3 is 14 residues long. After removal of 7 bases from V and 7 bases from J, the junction contained 7 bases not matched to a gene. The germline gives CDR1 SNHLY, CDR2 FYNNEI. Produced via immunoSEQ multiplex PCR; TCRdb's table is partial and in-frame only. The profile shows about 2 million clones, 85% to 95% of them singletons. The rearrangement links TRBV2 to TRBJ1-2; 12 bases match TRBD1. The sequence was obtained from a man younger than 35 in good health. Sequencing input: naive CD4+ T cells sorted from blood. Sample subset: CD45RA+ positively selected. The CDR3 here is CASIRDRGQSGYTF. For the CDR3, the DNA is TGTGCCAGCATACGGGACAGGGGGCAATCTGGCTACACCTTC.